A selection of T cell receptor beta chains follows, all from one sample in a study of spatial heterogeneity in lung cancer. TCRdb re-analysed the 5' RACE reads in MiXCR, keeping a single row per CDR3 protein. The table lists roughly 48,000 distinct CDR3 sequences, approximately 5% of them singletons. The specimen was PBMCs, collected at surgery. These receptor sequences come from a male donor with early-stage non-small cell lung cancer. Each CDR3 is given with its conserved first and last residue. Fields, in order: J gene, D gene, V gene, clone size, CDR3 protein, CDR3 DNA. The D gene is left open where the match is weak. The size entry is marked missing in some rows and otherwise reads once, few, many or a size class.

j_call: TRBJ2-1
d_call: TRBD2
v_call: TRBV3-1
clone_size: many
cdr3_aa: CASSQGSGRGNEQFF
cdr3_nt: TGTGCCAGCAGCCAAGGTAGCGGGAGGGGTAATGAGCAGTTCTTC

j_call: TRBJ2-5
d_call: .
v_call: TRBV12-3/TRBV12-4
clone_size: .
cdr3_aa: CASSPGAGLRETQYF
cdr3_nt: TGTGCCAGCAGCCCTGGGGCAGGACTACGAGAGACCCAGTACTTC

j_call: TRBJ2-2
d_call: TRBD1
v_call: TRBV3-1
clone_size: many
cdr3_aa: CASSQGTGAVSTGELFF
cdr3_nt: TGTGCCAGCAGCCAAGGGACAGGGGCGGTGAGCACCGGGGAGCTGTTTTTT

j_call: TRBJ2-3
d_call: TRBD2
v_call: TRBV6-4
clone_size: .
cdr3_aa: CASSPSGSLTDTQNF
cdr3_nt: TGTGCCAGCAGCCCCAGCGGGAGTCTTACAGATACGCAGAATTTT

j_call: TRBJ2-1
d_call: TRBD2
v_call: TRBV6-2/TRBV6-3
clone_size: many
cdr3_aa: CASTLRGLVVNEQFF
cdr3_nt: TGTGCCAGCACCCTACGGGGACTAGTGGTCAATGAGCAGTTCTTC

j_call: TRBJ1-2
d_call: .
v_call: TRBV20-1
clone_size: many
cdr3_aa: CSAVKDRDYGYTF
cdr3_nt: TGCAGTGCTGTCAAGGACCGCGACTATGGCTACACCTTC

j_call: TRBJ2-3
d_call: TRBD2
v_call: TRBV5-1
clone_size: many
cdr3_aa: CASRSGSTDTQYF
cdr3_nt: TGCGCCAGCCGTAGCGGGAGCACAGATACGCAGTATTTT

j_call: TRBJ1-2
d_call: .
v_call: TRBV19
clone_size: many
cdr3_aa: CASTMAGDYGYTF
cdr3_nt: TGTGCCAGTACCATGGCAGGGGACTATGGCTACACCTTC

j_call: TRBJ2-1
d_call: TRBD2
v_call: TRBV3-1
clone_size: many
cdr3_aa: CASSPRGRLAGDNEQFF
cdr3_nt: TGTGCCAGCAGCCCCCGGGGAAGACTAGCCGGGGACAATGAGCAGTTCTTC

j_call: TRBJ2-7
d_call: TRBD2
v_call: TRBV7-2
clone_size: few
cdr3_aa: CASSLKREGSYEQYF
cdr3_nt: TGTGCCAGCAGCTTAAAGCGGGAGGGCTCCTACGAGCAGTACTTC

j_call: TRBJ2-5
d_call: .
v_call: TRBV7-9
clone_size: many
cdr3_aa: CASSLAREETQYF
cdr3_nt: TGTGCCAGCAGCTTAGCGCGTGAAGAGACCCAGTACTTC

j_call: TRBJ1-1
d_call: .
v_call: TRBV20-1
clone_size: many
cdr3_aa: CSAKSYPDYLNTEAFF
cdr3_nt: TGCAGTGCTAAATCTTACCCAGACTACTTAAACACTGAAGCTTTCTTT

j_call: TRBJ1-5
d_call: .
v_call: TRBV28
clone_size: many
cdr3_aa: CASDISNQPQHF
cdr3_nt: TGTGCCAGCGACATTAGCAATCAGCCCCAGCATTTT

j_call: TRBJ2-7
d_call: TRBD1
v_call: TRBV30
clone_size: many
cdr3_aa: CAWSLDRGAYEQYF
cdr3_nt: TGTGCCTGGAGCCTTGACAGGGGAGCCTACGAGCAGTACTTC

j_call: TRBJ2-1
d_call: .
v_call: TRBV6-6
clone_size: many
cdr3_aa: CASSYGREHYNEQFF
cdr3_nt: TGTGCCAGCAGTTATGGGCGCGAGCACTACAATGAGCAGTTCTTC

j_call: TRBJ2-3
d_call: TRBD2
v_call: TRBV10-3
clone_size: many
cdr3_aa: CAITKRGEDTQYF
cdr3_nt: TGTGCCATCACGAAGCGGGGCGAAGATACGCAGTATTTT

j_call: TRBJ1-6
d_call: .
v_call: TRBV5-1
clone_size: many
cdr3_aa: CASSSQDLRSPLHF
cdr3_nt: TGCGCCAGCAGCTCCCAGGATTTACGTTCACCCCTCCACTTT

j_call: TRBJ2-5
d_call: .
v_call: TRBV5-4
clone_size: many
cdr3_aa: CASSLRAGETQYF
cdr3_nt: TGTGCCAGCAGCTTAAGAGCGGGAGAGACCCAGTACTTC

j_call: TRBJ1-6
d_call: .
v_call: TRBV28
clone_size: many
cdr3_aa: CASSFFGGRGNSPLHF
cdr3_nt: TGTGCCAGCAGTTTTTTCGGGGGACGGGGAAATTCACCCCTCCACTTT

j_call: TRBJ2-5
d_call: .
v_call: TRBV6-6
clone_size: many
cdr3_aa: CASSYPGGEETQYF
cdr3_nt: TGTGCCAGCAGTTACCCAGGGGGGGAAGAGACCCAGTACTTC

j_call: TRBJ1-5
d_call: .
v_call: TRBV2
clone_size: .
cdr3_aa: CASSETDQPQHF
cdr3_nt: TGTGCCAGCAGTGAAACCGATCAGCCCCAGCATTTT

j_call: TRBJ2-5
d_call: TRBD1
v_call: TRBV7-9
clone_size: many
cdr3_aa: CASSFSTGEETQYF
cdr3_nt: TGTGCCAGCAGCTTCAGCACAGGGGAAGAGACCCAGTACTTC

j_call: TRBJ2-7
d_call: .
v_call: TRBV4-1
clone_size: .
cdr3_aa: CASSHLGRLDEQYF
cdr3_nt: TGCGCCAGCAGCCATTTAGGAAGGCTCGACGAGCAGTACTTC

j_call: TRBJ2-7
d_call: .
v_call: TRBV19
clone_size: many
cdr3_aa: CASSLGLGEQYF
cdr3_nt: TGTGCCAGTAGCCTCGGTTTGGGGGAGCAGTACTTC

j_call: TRBJ2-3
d_call: TRBD2
v_call: TRBV19
clone_size: many
cdr3_aa: CASSRLAGGETDTQYF
cdr3_nt: TGTGCCAGTAGCCGGTTAGCGGGAGGAGAGACAGATACGCAGTATTTT

j_call: TRBJ1-4
d_call: .
v_call: TRBV28
clone_size: few
cdr3_aa: CASIPTIGNEKLFF
cdr3_nt: TGTGCCAGCATCCCGACCATCGGTAATGAAAAACTGTTTTTT

j_call: TRBJ1-1
d_call: TRBD1
v_call: TRBV5-1
clone_size: many
cdr3_aa: CASSPGQGTEAFF
cdr3_nt: TGCGCCAGCAGCCCGGGACAGGGCACTGAAGCTTTCTTT

j_call: TRBJ2-7
d_call: TRBD1
v_call: TRBV19
clone_size: many
cdr3_aa: CASSSWDRGSDEQYF
cdr3_nt: TGTGCCAGTAGTAGCTGGGACAGGGGGAGCGACGAGCAGTACTTC

j_call: TRBJ2-7
d_call: .
v_call: TRBV20-1
clone_size: many
cdr3_aa: CSASFAGPSEQYF
cdr3_nt: TGCAGTGCTAGTTTTGCGGGACCCTCAGAGCAGTACTTC

j_call: TRBJ1-5
d_call: TRBD1
v_call: TRBV5-6
clone_size: many
cdr3_aa: CASGQGNQPQHF
cdr3_nt: TGTGCCAGTGGACAGGGCAATCAGCCCCAGCATTTT

j_call: TRBJ2-5
d_call: TRBD2
v_call: TRBV12-3/TRBV12-4
clone_size: many
cdr3_aa: CASKGAGLETQYF
cdr3_nt: TGTGCCAGCAAGGGAGCGGGATTGGAGACCCAGTACTTC

j_call: TRBJ2-4
d_call: TRBD1
v_call: TRBV5-1
clone_size: .
cdr3_aa: CASSSGTGEDIQYF
cdr3_nt: TGCGCCAGCAGCTCAGGGACAGGGGAAGACATTCAGTACTTC

j_call: TRBJ2-1
d_call: .
v_call: TRBV7-2
clone_size: many
cdr3_aa: CASSLASGAYNEQFF
cdr3_nt: TGTGCCAGCAGCTTAGCGAGCGGAGCCTACAATGAGCAGTTCTTC

j_call: TRBJ2-7
d_call: TRBD1
v_call: TRBV19
clone_size: many
cdr3_aa: CASSPGTASSYEQYF
cdr3_nt: TGTGCCAGTAGTCCCGGGACAGCGAGCTCCTACGAGCAGTACTTC

j_call: TRBJ2-7
d_call: TRBD2
v_call: TRBV2
clone_size: many
cdr3_aa: CASRRQLAGASGEQYF
cdr3_nt: TGTGCCAGCAGGAGACAACTAGCGGGAGCCTCCGGGGAGCAGTACTTC

j_call: TRBJ2-3
d_call: .
v_call: TRBV7-9
clone_size: many
cdr3_aa: CASTPPGLSTDTQYF
cdr3_nt: TGTGCCAGCACCCCCCCCGGACTCAGCACAGATACGCAGTATTTT

j_call: TRBJ2-3
d_call: .
v_call: TRBV2
clone_size: .
cdr3_aa: CATGPSGDTQYF
cdr3_nt: TGTGCCACCGGACCCTCCGGGGATACGCAGTATTTT

j_call: TRBJ2-2
d_call: .
v_call: TRBV12-3/TRBV12-4
clone_size: many
cdr3_aa: CASSLDSYNTGELFF
cdr3_nt: TGTGCCAGCAGTTTGGACTCCTACAACACCGGGGAGCTGTTTTTT

j_call: TRBJ2-3
d_call: TRBD1
v_call: TRBV23-1
clone_size: many
cdr3_aa: CASSQCPQGATDTQYF
cdr3_nt: TGCGCCAGCAGTCAATGTCCACAGGGGGCCACAGATACGCAGTATTTT

j_call: TRBJ2-5
d_call: TRBD2
v_call: TRBV20-1
clone_size: many
cdr3_aa: CSATPASGFQETQYF
cdr3_nt: TGCAGTGCTACCCCGGCTAGCGGGTTCCAAGAGACCCAGTACTTC

j_call: TRBJ2-3
d_call: .
v_call: TRBV10-3
clone_size: many
cdr3_aa: CAISLTRDTQYF
cdr3_nt: TGTGCCATCAGTCTGACTAGAGATACGCAGTATTTT

j_call: TRBJ2-1
d_call: TRBD2
v_call: TRBV5-1
clone_size: many
cdr3_aa: CASSPSLAGNNEQFF
cdr3_nt: TGCGCCAGCAGCCCGTCACTAGCGGGAAACAATGAGCAGTTCTTC

j_call: TRBJ2-5
d_call: TRBD1
v_call: TRBV18
clone_size: many
cdr3_aa: CASGRDRGETQYF
cdr3_nt: TGTGCCAGCGGACGGGACAGGGGAGAGACCCAGTACTTC

j_call: TRBJ2-1
d_call: TRBD2
v_call: TRBV7-2
clone_size: many
cdr3_aa: CASSLERGNEQFF
cdr3_nt: TGTGCCAGCAGCTTAGAGCGGGGTAATGAGCAGTTCTTC

j_call: TRBJ2-5
d_call: TRBD2
v_call: TRBV2
clone_size: many
cdr3_aa: CASSEGGVQETQYF
cdr3_nt: TGTGCCAGCAGTGAGGGGGGGGTCCAAGAGACCCAGTACTTC

j_call: TRBJ2-5
d_call: TRBD2
v_call: TRBV12-3/TRBV12-4
clone_size: many
cdr3_aa: CASSRGLAGGGETQYF
cdr3_nt: TGTGCCAGCAGTCGCGGACTAGCGGGAGGGGGGGAGACCCAGTACTTC

j_call: TRBJ2-4
d_call: TRBD2
v_call: TRBV9
clone_size: many
cdr3_aa: CASSATALAGRDIQYF
cdr3_nt: TGTGCCAGCAGCGCAACCGCCTTAGCGGGCCGAGACATTCAGTACTTC

j_call: TRBJ2-2
d_call: .
v_call: TRBV4-3
clone_size: many
cdr3_aa: CASSQESRPNTGELFF
cdr3_nt: TGCGCCAGCAGCCAAGAATCTCGACCGAACACCGGGGAGCTGTTTTTT